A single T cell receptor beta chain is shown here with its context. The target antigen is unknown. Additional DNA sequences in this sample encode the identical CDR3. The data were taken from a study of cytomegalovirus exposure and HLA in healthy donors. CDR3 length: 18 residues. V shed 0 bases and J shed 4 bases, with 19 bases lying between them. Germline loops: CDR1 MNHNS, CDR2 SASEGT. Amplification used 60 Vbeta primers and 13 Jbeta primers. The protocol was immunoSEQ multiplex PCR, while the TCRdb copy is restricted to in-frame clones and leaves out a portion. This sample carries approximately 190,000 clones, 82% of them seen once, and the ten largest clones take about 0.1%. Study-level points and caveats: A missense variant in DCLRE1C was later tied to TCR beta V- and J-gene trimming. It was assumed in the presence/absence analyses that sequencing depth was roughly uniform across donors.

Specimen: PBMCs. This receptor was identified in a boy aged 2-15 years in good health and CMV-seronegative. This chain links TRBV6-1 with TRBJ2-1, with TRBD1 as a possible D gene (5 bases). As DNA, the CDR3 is TGTGCCAGCAGTGAAGCCTTATCCTTTGGGGCTTGGTACAATGAGCAGTTCTTC. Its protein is CASSEALSFGAWYNEQFF.